This passage covers 5 T cell receptor beta chains from one sample sequenced in a study of blood T cell repertoires in COVID-19. Sequencing was performed with immunoSEQ multiplex PCR; in TCRdb, only in-frame clones are kept and a portion is missing. The data contain 300,000 to 350,000 clones, roughly nine tenths of them singletons. The sample taken for sequencing was peripheral blood. All receptors come from a woman aged 55-75 years with COVID-19, enrolled during active disease.

CDR3 amino acids: CASRRGLNTEAFF. CDR3 sequence (DNA): TGCGCCAGCAGACGAGGGCTGAACACTGAAGCTTTCTTT. V gene TRBV5-1 combines with J gene TRBJ1-1, with D unclear. Germline V gives CDR1 SGHRS, CDR2 YFSETQ. This CDR3 contains 13 residues. V was shortened by 5 bases and J by 0 bases, with 8 bases between the two germline ends.

V usage is TRBV5-1 and J usage is TRBJ1-2; 12 bases line up with TRBD1. This CDR3 has 15 amino acids. Germline lookup yields CDR1 SGHRS and CDR2 YFSETQ. V lost 4 bases and J lost 3; bases outside the gene matches: 4. Here the CDR3 DNA reads TGCGCCAGCAGCATGGGACAGGGGGCTTACTATGGCTACACCTTC. Translating gives CASSMGQGAYYGYTF.

The rearrangement joins TRBV3-1 (or the pseudogene TRBV3-2) to TRBJ2-7; D not certain. CDR1 LGHDT and CDR2 YNNKEL come from the germline V gene (reference sequence). CDR3 size: 11 residues. V lost 4 bases to trimming and J lost 3 bases, with 4 bases between them. CDR3 nucleotides: TGTGCCAGCAGCCTCCGCTACGAGCAGTACTTC. This encodes CASSLRYEQYF.

V and J are TRBV5-1 and TRBJ2-5; 8 bases fit TRBD1. The J segment lost 2 bases and the V segment lost 10 bases, leaving 7 bases of the junction unmatched. The CDR3 covers 13 residues. The germline CDR1 and CDR2 sequences are SGHRS and YFSETQ. CDR3 sequence (DNA): TGCGCCCCTCGGACAGGGTGGCAAGAGACCCAGTACTTC. Amino acid sequence: CAPRTGWQETQYF.

The chain joins TRBV19 to TRBJ1-2; D unresolved. The CDR3 has 13 residues. Germline V CDR1 and CDR2: LNHDA, SQIVND (reference sequence). V was clipped by 3 bases and J by 7 bases, with 12 bases between them. DNA for the CDR3: TGTGCCAGTAGTATTGGGCTCTTAAGTGGCTACACCTTC. Protein product: CASSIGLLSGYTF.